This T cell receptor (beta chain) was sequenced in a study of T cells in Graves' hyperthyroidism and ophthalmopathy. Study results and caveats: Blood samples included most of the expanded thyroid clonotypes exceeding 0.001. Ophthalmopathy was separated from stable hyperthyroidism by a 13 V-J model.

Amplification targeted TCR beta CDR3 regions from RNA transcripts. The TCR CDR3 first-round RT-PCR relied on the HTBI primer set. TCRdb independently ran MiXCR on the multiplex PCR reads; one entry per CDR3 protein. The data contain about 290,000 distinct CDR3 sequences, less than 20% of them singletons. With V trimmed by 0 bases and J by 4 bases, 6 bases remained unmatched. CDR1 is ENHRY and CDR2 is SYGVKD in the germline V gene. The CDR3 has 15 residues. Ophthalmopathy in the patients scored at least 3 on Clinical Activity Score and at least 4 on NOSPECS grade, lasting under 3 months. Patients were excluded because of uncontrolled infection, other autoimmune disease, pregnancy or lactation. This clonotype came up a few times. Its target is unknown.

This TCR was recovered from a man between 50 and 59 years old with Graves' ophthalmopathy. The chain carries TRBV10-3 and TRBJ2-7, with TRBD1 identical over 7 bases. Input material: blood. Here the CDR3 reads CAISESETGKYEQYF. CDR3 bases: TGTGCCATCAGTGAGTCGGAGACAGGGAAGTACGAGCAGTACTTC.